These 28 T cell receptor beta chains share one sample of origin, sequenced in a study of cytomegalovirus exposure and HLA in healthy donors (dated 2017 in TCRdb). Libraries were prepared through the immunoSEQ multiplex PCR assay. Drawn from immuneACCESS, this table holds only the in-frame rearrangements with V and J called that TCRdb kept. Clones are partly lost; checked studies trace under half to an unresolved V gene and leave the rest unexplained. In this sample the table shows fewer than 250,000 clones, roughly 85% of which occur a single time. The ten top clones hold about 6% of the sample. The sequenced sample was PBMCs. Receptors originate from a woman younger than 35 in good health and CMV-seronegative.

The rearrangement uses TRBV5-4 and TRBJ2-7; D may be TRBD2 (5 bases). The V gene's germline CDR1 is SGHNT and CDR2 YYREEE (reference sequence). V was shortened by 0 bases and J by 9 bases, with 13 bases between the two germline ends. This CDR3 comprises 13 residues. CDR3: CASSLEGAEAQYF. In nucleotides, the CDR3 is TGTGCCAGCAGCTTGGAGGGCGCGGAGGCGCAGTACTTC.

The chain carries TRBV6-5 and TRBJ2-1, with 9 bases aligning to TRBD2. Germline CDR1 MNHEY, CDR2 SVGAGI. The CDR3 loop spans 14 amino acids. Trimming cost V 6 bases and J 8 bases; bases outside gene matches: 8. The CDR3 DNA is TGTGCCAGCAGGGGCGGGGGGGCCATCGATGAGCAGTTCTTC. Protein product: CASRGGGAIDEQFF.

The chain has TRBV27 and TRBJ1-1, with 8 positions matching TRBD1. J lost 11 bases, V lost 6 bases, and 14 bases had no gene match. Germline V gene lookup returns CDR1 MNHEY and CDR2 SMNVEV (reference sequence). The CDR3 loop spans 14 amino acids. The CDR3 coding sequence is TGTGCCAGCAGGACCCGACAGGGGCCGACCGGGGCTTTCTTT. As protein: CASRTRQGPTGAFF.

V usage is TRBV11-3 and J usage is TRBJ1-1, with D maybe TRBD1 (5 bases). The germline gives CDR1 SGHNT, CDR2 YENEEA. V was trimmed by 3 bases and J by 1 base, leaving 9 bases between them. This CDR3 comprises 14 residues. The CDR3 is CASSFSTGNTEAFF. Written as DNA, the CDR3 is TGTGCCAGCAGCTTCTCAACAGGGAACACTGAAGCTTTCTTT.

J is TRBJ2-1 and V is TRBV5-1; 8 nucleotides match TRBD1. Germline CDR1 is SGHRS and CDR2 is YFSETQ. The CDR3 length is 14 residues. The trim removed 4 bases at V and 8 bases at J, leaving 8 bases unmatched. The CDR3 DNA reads TGCGCCAGCAGCATTGGACAGGGTAGGGATGAGCAGTTCTTC. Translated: CASSIGQGRDEQFF.

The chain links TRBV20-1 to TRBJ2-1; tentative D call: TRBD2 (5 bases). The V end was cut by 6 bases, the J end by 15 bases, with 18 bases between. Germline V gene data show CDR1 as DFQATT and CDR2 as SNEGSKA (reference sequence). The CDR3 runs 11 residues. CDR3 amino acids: CSASNRIEGFF. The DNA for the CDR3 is TGCAGTGCCAGTAACCGTATTGAGGGGTTCTTC.

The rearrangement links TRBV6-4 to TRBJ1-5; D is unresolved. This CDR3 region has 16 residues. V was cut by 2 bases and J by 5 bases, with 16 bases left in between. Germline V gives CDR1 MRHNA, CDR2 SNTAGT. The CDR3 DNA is TGTGCCAGCAGTGACAGGACGGTAACCCACTATCAGCCCCAGCATTTT. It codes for CASSDRTVTHYQPQHF.

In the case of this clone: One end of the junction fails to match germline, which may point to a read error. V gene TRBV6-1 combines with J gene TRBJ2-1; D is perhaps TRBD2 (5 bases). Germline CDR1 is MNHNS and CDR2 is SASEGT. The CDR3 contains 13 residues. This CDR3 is CASSQATGNEQFF. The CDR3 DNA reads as TGTGCCAGCAGTCAAGCCACGGGGAATGAGCAGTTCTTC.

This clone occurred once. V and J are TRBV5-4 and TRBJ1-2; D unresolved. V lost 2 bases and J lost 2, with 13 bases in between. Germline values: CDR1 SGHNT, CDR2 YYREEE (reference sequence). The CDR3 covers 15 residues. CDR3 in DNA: TGTGCCAGCAGCTTATGGTTGAGAGGAAACTATGGCTACACCTTC. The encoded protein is CASSLWLRGNYGYTF.

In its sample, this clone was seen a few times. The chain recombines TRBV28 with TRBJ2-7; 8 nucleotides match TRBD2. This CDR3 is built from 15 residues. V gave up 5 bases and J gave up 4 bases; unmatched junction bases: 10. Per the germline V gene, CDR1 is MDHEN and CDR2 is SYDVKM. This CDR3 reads CASSPPSGGRYEQYF. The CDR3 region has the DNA TGTGCCAGCAGTCCCCCCTCGGGAGGGAGGTACGAGCAGTACTTC.

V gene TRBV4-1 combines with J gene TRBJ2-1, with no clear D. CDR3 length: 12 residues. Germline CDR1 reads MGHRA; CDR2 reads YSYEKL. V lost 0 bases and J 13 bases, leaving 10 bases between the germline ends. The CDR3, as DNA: TGCGCCAGCAGCCAAGAATTTAGTGCCCAGTTCTTC. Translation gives CASSQEFSAQFF.

CDR3 amino acids: CASSYSPANEKLFF. DNA of the CDR3: TGTGCCAGCAGTTACTCACCTGCTAATGAAAAACTGTTTTTT. The genes are TRBV6-5 and TRBJ1-4; no clear D gene. Germline CDR1 and CDR2: MNHEY and SVGAGI. With 0 bases removed from V and 3 bases from J, the gap between germline ends came to 5 bases. This CDR3 is built from 14 residues.

The CDR3 spells CASSVVPGTEQFF. CDR3 DNA sequence: TGTGCCAGCAGCGTAGTTCCGGGTACTGAGCAGTTCTTC. The rearrangement uses TRBV9 and TRBJ2-1; D is undetermined. CDR1 and CDR2 (germline): SGDLS, YYNGEE. Trimming stripped 0 bases from V and 9 bases from J, with 10 bases between. CDR3 length equals 13 residues.

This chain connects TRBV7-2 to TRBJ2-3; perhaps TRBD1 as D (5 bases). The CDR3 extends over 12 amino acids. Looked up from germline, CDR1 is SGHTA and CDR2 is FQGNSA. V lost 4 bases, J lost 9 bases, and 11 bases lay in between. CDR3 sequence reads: CASSSTAITQYF. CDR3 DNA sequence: TGTGCCAGCAGCTCGACAGCGATAACGCAGTATTTT. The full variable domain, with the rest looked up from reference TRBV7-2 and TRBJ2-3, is GAGVSQSPSNKVTEKGKDVELRCDPISGHTALYWYRQSLGQGLEFLIYFQGNSAPDKSGLPSDRFSAERTGGSVSTLTIQRTQQEDSAVYLCASSSTAITQYFGPGTRLTVL.

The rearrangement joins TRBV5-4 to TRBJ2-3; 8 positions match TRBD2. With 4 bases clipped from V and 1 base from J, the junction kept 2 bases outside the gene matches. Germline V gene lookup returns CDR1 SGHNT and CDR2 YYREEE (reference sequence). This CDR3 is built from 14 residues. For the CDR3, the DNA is TGTGCCAGCAGCCAGACTAGCGGCACAGATACGCAGTATTTT. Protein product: CASSQTSGTDTQYF.

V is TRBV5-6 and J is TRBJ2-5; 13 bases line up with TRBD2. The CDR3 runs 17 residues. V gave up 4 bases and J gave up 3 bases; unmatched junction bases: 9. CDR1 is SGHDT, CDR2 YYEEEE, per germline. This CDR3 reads CASSPGLAGLREETQYF. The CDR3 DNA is TGTGCCAGCAGCCCGGGACTAGCGGGACTCCGCGAAGAGACCCAGTACTTC.

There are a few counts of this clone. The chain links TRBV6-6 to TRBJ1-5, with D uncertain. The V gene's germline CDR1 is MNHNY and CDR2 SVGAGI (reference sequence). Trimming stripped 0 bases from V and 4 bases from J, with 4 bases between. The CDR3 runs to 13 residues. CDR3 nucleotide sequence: TGTGCCAGCAGTTACTCGATGAATCAGCCCCAGCATTTT. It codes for CASSYSMNQPQHF.

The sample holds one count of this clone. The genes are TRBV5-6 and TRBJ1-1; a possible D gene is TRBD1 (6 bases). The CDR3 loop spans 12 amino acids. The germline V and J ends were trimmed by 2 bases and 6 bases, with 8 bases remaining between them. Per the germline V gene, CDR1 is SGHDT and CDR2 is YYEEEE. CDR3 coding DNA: TGTGCCAGCAGCTTACACAGGGCTGAAGCTTTCTTT. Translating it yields CASSLHRAEAFF.

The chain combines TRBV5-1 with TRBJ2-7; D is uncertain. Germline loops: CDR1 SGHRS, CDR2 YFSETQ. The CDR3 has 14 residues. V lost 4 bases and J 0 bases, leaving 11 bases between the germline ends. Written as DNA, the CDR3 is TGCGCCAGCAGCGACCTCAGGAGCTCCTACGAGCAGTACTTC. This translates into CASSDLRSSYEQYF.

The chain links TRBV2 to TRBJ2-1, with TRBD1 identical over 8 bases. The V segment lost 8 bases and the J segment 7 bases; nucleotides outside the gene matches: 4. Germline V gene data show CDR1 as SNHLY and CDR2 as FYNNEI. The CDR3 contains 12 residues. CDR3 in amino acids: CASHRGINEQFF. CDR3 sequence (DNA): TGTGCCAGCCACAGGGGGATAAATGAGCAGTTCTTC.

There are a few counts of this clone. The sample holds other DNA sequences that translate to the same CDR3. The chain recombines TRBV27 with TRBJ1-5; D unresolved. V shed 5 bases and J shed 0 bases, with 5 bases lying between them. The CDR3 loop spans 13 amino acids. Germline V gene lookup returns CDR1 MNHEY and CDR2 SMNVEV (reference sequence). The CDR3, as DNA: TGTGCCAGCAGTCCCGATAGCAATCAGCCCCAGCATTTT. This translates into CASSPDSNQPQHF.

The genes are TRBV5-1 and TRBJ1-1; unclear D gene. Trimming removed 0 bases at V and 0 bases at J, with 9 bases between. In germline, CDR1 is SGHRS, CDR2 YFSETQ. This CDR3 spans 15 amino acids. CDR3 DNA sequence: TGCGCCAGCAGCTTGGCGGCCAAATTGAACACTGAAGCTTTCTTT. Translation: CASSLAAKLNTEAFF.

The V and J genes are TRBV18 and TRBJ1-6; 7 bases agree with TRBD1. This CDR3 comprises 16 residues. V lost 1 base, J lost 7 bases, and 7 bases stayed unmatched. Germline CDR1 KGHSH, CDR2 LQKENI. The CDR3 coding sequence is TGTGCCAGCTCACCACTGCGACAGGGAGGGAATTCACCCCTCCACTTT. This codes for CASSPLRQGGNSPLHF.

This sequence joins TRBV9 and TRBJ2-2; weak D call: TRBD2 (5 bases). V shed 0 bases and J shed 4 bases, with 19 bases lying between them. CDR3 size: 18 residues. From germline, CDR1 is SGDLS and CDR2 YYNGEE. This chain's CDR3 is CASSVVAGTGGLTGELFF. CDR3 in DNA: TGTGCCAGCAGCGTAGTAGCAGGAACTGGCGGGCTCACCGGGGAGCTGTTTTTT.

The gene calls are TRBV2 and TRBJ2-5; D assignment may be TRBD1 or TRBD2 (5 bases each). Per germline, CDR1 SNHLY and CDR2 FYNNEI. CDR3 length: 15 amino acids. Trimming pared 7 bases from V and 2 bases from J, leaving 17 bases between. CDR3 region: CASTPVEGPQETQYF. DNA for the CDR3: TGTGCCAGCACTCCAGTAGAGGGGCCACAAGAGACCCAGTACTTC.

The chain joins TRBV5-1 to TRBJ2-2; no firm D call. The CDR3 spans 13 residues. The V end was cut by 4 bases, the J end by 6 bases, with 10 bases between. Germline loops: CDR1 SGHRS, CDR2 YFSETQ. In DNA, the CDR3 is TGCGCCAGCAGCGGCGGCTGGCCCGGGGAGCTGTTTTTT. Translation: CASSGGWPGELFF.

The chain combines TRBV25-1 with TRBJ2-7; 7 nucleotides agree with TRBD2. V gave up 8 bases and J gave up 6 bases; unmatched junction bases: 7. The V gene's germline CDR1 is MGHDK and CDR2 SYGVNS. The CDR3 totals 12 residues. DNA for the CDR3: TGTGCCAGCTCGGGCGGGGGATCCGAGCAGTACTTC. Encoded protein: CASSGGGSEQYF.

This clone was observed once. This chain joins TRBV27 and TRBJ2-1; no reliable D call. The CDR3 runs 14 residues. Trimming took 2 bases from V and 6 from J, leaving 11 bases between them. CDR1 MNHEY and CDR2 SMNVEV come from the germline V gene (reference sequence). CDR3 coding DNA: TGTGCCAGCAGTTTAAAAGGCCGCGCCAATGAGCAGTTCTTC. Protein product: CASSLKGRANEQFF.